This TCR beta chain was recovered during a study of technical replicates of blood from a handful of donors. V dropped 5 bases and J dropped 3; count of bases not matched to a gene: 5. Germline values: CDR1 LNHNV, CDR2 YYDKDF (reference sequence). This CDR3 has 15 amino acids. Only in-frame clones appear in the TCRdb table, and some are missing; sequencing was by immunoSEQ multiplex PCR. Among 85,000 or so clones listed, 94% were seen once. The sequencing sample was made of T cells isolated from PBMCs. The source is a human donor in good health. The gene calls are TRBV15 and TRBJ1-1, with 11 bases fitting TRBD1. In DNA form, the CDR3 reads TGTGCCACCAGCCAACGGACAGGGGGCTACACTGAAGCTTTCTTT. Amino acid sequence: CATSQRTGGYTEAFF.